Shown below are 27 T cell receptor beta chains from a single sample sequenced in a study of control samples from healthy donors and cancer patients. Measured with immunoSEQ multiplex PCR; TCRdb has only the in-frame clones, and not every one. Here the sample spans 150,000 to 200,000 clones, around 88% being singletons. Sequenced material: blood. The source is a man between 18 and 29 years old in good health.

This chain joins TRBV28 and TRBJ2-1; 8 bases line up with TRBD2. CDR1 and CDR2 (germline): MDHEN, SYDVKM. The trim removed 2 bases at V and 2 bases at J, leaving 8 bases unmatched. The CDR3 length is 17 residues. The CDR3 nucleotides read TGTGCCAGCAGTTTAGTGGGTGCGGGGGGTACCTACAATGAGCAGTTCTTC. Protein sequence: CASSLVGAGGTYNEQFF.

The rearrangement links TRBV5-4 to TRBJ2-2, with TRBD2 identical over 8 bases. The germline gives CDR1 SGHNT, CDR2 YYREEE (reference sequence). The V segment lost 4 bases and the J segment 4 bases; nucleotides outside the gene matches: 3. The CDR3 has 14 amino acids. CDR3 sequence (DNA): TGTGCCAGCAGCCCGGGGGGGATCACCGGGGAGCTGTTTTTT. It yields the protein CASSPGGITGELFF.

The CDR3 loop is CASSLRTGKETQYF. For the CDR3, the DNA is TGTGCCAGCAGTTTACGGACAGGGAAGGAGACCCAGTACTTC. The gene calls are TRBV27 and TRBJ2-5; 8 bases map to TRBD1. The V gene end was trimmed by 2 bases and the J gene end by 5 bases; junction bases not matched to a gene: 4. From germline, CDR1 is MNHEY and CDR2 SMNVEV (reference sequence). The CDR3 has 14 amino acids.

CDR3 coding DNA: TGTGCCAGCAGCAACAAGAACACTGAAGCTTTCTTT. It translates to CASSNKNTEAFF. This chain joins TRBV6-2 or TRBV6-3 and TRBJ1-1; the D is unclear. The germline gives CDR1 MNHEY, CDR2 SVGEGT. The V and J ends lost 6 bases and 1 base respectively, with 6 bases between them. This CDR3 region has 12 residues.

V usage is TRBV5-5 and J usage is TRBJ1-5, with D possibly being TRBD1 (5 bases). The CDR3 runs to 16 residues. In germline, CDR1 is SGHKS, CDR2 YYEKEE (reference sequence). Trimming shortened V by 1 base and J by 7 bases, and 18 bases separated the two germline ends. The CDR3 nucleotides are TGTGCCAGCAGCTTGTTGGAAGGGGCAATTGCCCAGCCCCAGCATTTT. Protein product: CASSLLEGAIAQPQHF.

The chain has TRBV10-3 and TRBJ2-1, with D perhaps TRBD2 (5 bases). V was pared by 0 bases and J by 0 bases, with 12 bases between. Germline CDR1 reads ENHRY; CDR2 reads SYGVKD. CDR3 size: 17 residues. CDR3 in amino acids: CAISESKGGSSYNEQFF. DNA of the CDR3: TGTGCCATCAGTGAGTCGAAGGGCGGGTCCTCCTACAATGAGCAGTTCTTC.

The CDR3 bases are TGTGCCAGCAGCCAAGATAAAGGGCCGTTGGCTAATGAGCAGTTCTTC. Translated, it gives CASSQDKGPLANEQFF. The rearrangement uses TRBV3-1 (or the pseudogene TRBV3-2) and TRBJ2-1; D is unresolved. Looked up from germline, CDR1 is LGHDT and CDR2 is YNNKEL (reference sequence). This CDR3 is built from 16 residues. Trimming shortened V by 0 bases and J by 7 bases, and 16 bases separated the two germline ends.

This rearrangement joins TRBV27 to TRBJ2-7; D possibly matches TRBD1 or TRBD2 (6 bases each). The CDR3 consists of 13 residues. Looked up from germline, CDR1 is MNHEY and CDR2 is SMNVEV (reference sequence). Trimming took 5 bases from V and 5 from J, leaving 13 bases between them. CDR3 nucleotides: TGTGCCAGCAGTGTTAGTAGGGGGGACGAGCAGTACTTC. Translating gives CASSVSRGDEQYF.

A single count supports this clone. This chain connects TRBV30 to TRBJ2-1; 11 positions agree with TRBD2. CDR3 size: 16 residues. CDR1 and CDR2 (germline): GTSNPN, SVGIG (reference sequence). V trimming: 4 bases; J trimming: 1 base; junction bases outside the gene matches: 6. The CDR3 region has the DNA TGTGCCTGGATCTTAGCGGGGGGGCCGTCCTACAATGAGCAGTTCTTC. Amino acids: CAWILAGGPSYNEQFF. The variable domain in full, completed from reference TRBV30 and TRBJ2-1, reads SQTIHQWPATLVQPVGSPLSLECTVEGTSNPNLYWYRQAAGRGLQLLFYSVGIGQISSEVPQNLSASRPQDRQFILSSKKLLLSDSGFYLCAWILAGGPSYNEQFFGPGTRLTVL.

V gene TRBV29-1 combines with J gene TRBJ2-3; either TRBD1 or TRBD2 may supply D (5 bases each). V was pared by 3 bases and J by 2 bases, with 9 bases between. Germline V gene lookup returns CDR1 SQVTM and CDR2 ANQGSEA. This CDR3 region has 13 residues. This CDR3 is CSVDEGFTDTQYF. In DNA form, the CDR3 reads TGCAGCGTTGATGAGGGGTTCACAGATACGCAGTATTTT.

This chain joins TRBV19 and TRBJ1-5, with D unclear. Germline V lookup: CDR1 LNHDA, CDR2 SQIVND (reference sequence). CDR3 size: 14 residues. The V end was cut by 5 bases, the J end by 0 bases, with 8 bases between. The CDR3 spells CASSRTDSNQPQHF. The DNA for the CDR3 is TGTGCCAGTAGTCGGACTGATAGCAATCAGCCCCAGCATTTT.

This chain joins TRBV4-3 and TRBJ2-4; D is perhaps TRBD1 (6 bases). V lost 4 bases and J lost 3, with 22 bases in between. The CDR3 runs to 18 residues. Germline V gene lookup returns CDR1 LGHNA and CDR2 YSLEER. The CDR3 region is CASSLATHRVSGKNIQYF. CDR3 in DNA: TGCGCCAGCAGCCTAGCAACCCACAGGGTCAGTGGCAAAAACATTCAGTACTTC.

This clone was seen a few times. The chain combines TRBV5-6 with TRBJ1-1; D unclear. Germline-derived CDR1 and CDR2 are SGHDT and YYEEEE. The CDR3 loop spans 14 amino acids. V was pared by 0 bases and J by 4 bases, with 10 bases between. CDR3 DNA: TGTGCCAGCAGCTTGGCAACATTAAGCACTGAAGCTTTCTTT. Protein sequence: CASSLATLSTEAFF.

The rearrangement links TRBV11-2 to TRBJ2-5, with unresolved D. Trimming removed 1 base from V and 3 bases from J, with 9 bases in between. CDR3 length: 14 amino acids. The V gene's germline CDR1 is SGHAT and CDR2 FQNNGV. As DNA, the CDR3 is TGTGCCAGCAGCTTAGTTACCCGGGAAGAGACCCAGTACTTC. Translated, it gives CASSLVTREETQYF.

V gene TRBV10-3 combines with J gene TRBJ1-2; D not certain. Trimming removed 1 base at V and 4 bases at J, with 13 bases between. This CDR3 comprises 15 residues. Germline V gene sequence: CDR1 ENHRY, CDR2 SYGVKD. The CDR3 region is CAISEFTAPSYGYTF. For the CDR3, the DNA is TGTGCCATCAGTGAGTTCACTGCTCCTAGCTATGGCTACACCTTC.

About this clone: Other DNA sequences in the sample encode the same CDR3. This chain uses TRBV28 with TRBJ2-5; TRBD2 matches 7 bases. V was pared by 0 bases and J by 0 bases, with 4 bases of the junction left unmatched. Germline V gene lookup returns CDR1 MDHEN and CDR2 SYDVKM. This CDR3 is built from 16 residues. CDR3 sequence (DNA): TGTGCCAGCAGTTTATGGGGCGGGGGTTACCAAGAGACCCAGTACTTC. Its protein is CASSLWGGGYQETQYF.

This chain links TRBV5-1 with TRBJ2-3, with D maybe TRBD2 (7 bases). The length of the CDR3 is 15 residues. V gave up 1 base and J gave up 5 bases, with 14 bases separating them. Germline V CDR1 and CDR2: SGHRS, YFSETQ. CDR3 sequence reads: CASSLIGRGVDTQYF. CDR3 coding DNA: TGCGCCAGCAGCTTGATAGGGAGGGGGGTAGATACGCAGTATTTT. Drawing the rest from reference TRBV5-1 and TRBJ2-3, the complete variable domain is KAGVTQTPRYLIKTRGQQVTLSCSPISGHRSVSWYQQTPGQGLQFLFEYFSETQRNKGNFPGRFSGRQFSNSRSEMNVSTLELGDSALYLCASSLIGRGVDTQYFGPGTRLTVL.

The CDR3 DNA follows: TGTGCCAGCAGCCAGGGGTTTCACGAGCAGTACTTC. It codes for CASSQGFHEQYF. The rearrangement joins TRBV3-1 (or the pseudogene TRBV3-2) to TRBJ2-7; D not certain. The V gene's germline CDR1 is LGHDT and CDR2 YNNKEL (reference sequence). V was clipped by 3 bases and J by 5 bases, with 8 bases between them. The CDR3 consists of 12 residues.

This clone came up once. This chain connects TRBV19 to TRBJ2-1, with a tentative D call TRBD1 (5 bases). Trimming pared 3 bases from V and 0 bases from J, leaving 9 bases between. This CDR3 is built from 15 residues. CDR1 LNHDA and CDR2 SQIVND come from the germline V gene (reference sequence). The CDR3 reads CASSISQGSYNEQFF. The CDR3 DNA sequence: TGTGCCAGTAGTATTAGCCAGGGCTCCTACAATGAGCAGTTCTTC. The full variable domain, with the rest looked up from reference TRBV19 and TRBJ2-1, is DGGITQSPKYLFRKEGQNVTLSCEQNLNHDAMYWYRQDPGQGLRLIYYSQIVNDFQKGDIAEGYSVSREKKESFPLTVTSAQKNPTAFYLCASSISQGSYNEQFFGPGTRLTVL.

The chain recombines TRBV6-2 or TRBV6-3 with TRBJ2-7, with D possibly matching TRBD2 (5 bases). V lost 4 bases and J 3 bases, leaving 13 bases between the germline ends. Germline CDR1 is MNHEY and CDR2 is SVGEGT. CDR3 length: 14 amino acids. CDR3 loop: CASSSTPRGYEQYF. CDR3 DNA sequence: TGTGCCAGCAGTTCGACACCTCGGGGCTACGAGCAGTACTTC.

The table lists this clone with a few counts. The chain is built from TRBV4-1 and TRBJ2-7; no definite D call. This CDR3 has 19 amino acids. V was pared by 0 bases and J by 12 bases, with 33 bases between. Germline values: CDR1 MGHRA, CDR2 YSYEKL. The CDR3 region is CASSQERLSKLLPTSLAYF. CDR3 in DNA: TGCGCCAGCAGCCAAGAACGGCTGTCAAAGTTATTACCTACGAGCCTTGCGTACTTC.

V is TRBV6-2 or TRBV6-3 and J is TRBJ1-2; D possibly corresponds to TRBD1 (5 bases). Germline CDR1 and CDR2: MNHEY and SVGEGT. This CDR3 is built from 14 residues. The V end was cut by 1 base, the J end by 6 bases, with 12 bases between. CDR3: CASSYWQGANGYTF. The CDR3 coding sequence is TGTGCCAGCAGTTACTGGCAGGGAGCGAATGGCTACACCTTC.

The chain links TRBV29-1 to TRBJ2-7; 11 nucleotides agree with TRBD1. Germline assignment: CDR1 SQVTM and CDR2 ANQGSEA. Trimming cost V 6 bases and J 1 base; bases outside gene matches: 8. This CDR3 has 15 residues. The CDR3 region has the DNA TGCAGCGTGGGGTATGGACAGGGGGCATCCTACGAGCAGTACTTC. Protein product: CSVGYGQGASYEQYF.

The J gene is TRBJ2-5, the V gene TRBV7-9; D perhaps matches TRBD1 (5 bases). Germline V gene lookup returns CDR1 SEHNR and CDR2 FQNEAQ (reference sequence). There are 16 residues in the CDR3. Trimming left V 5 bases short and J 2 bases short, with 18 bases between. The CDR3: CASSQTLDTPQETQYF. The CDR3 coding sequence is TGTGCCAGCAGCCAAACGTTGGACACCCCACAAGAGACCCAGTACTTC.

V is TRBV27 and J is TRBJ2-1; no clear D gene. The length of the CDR3 is 15 residues. CDR1 is MNHEY and CDR2 is SMNVEV in the germline V gene (reference sequence). V dropped 5 bases and J dropped 2 bases, with 13 bases sitting between them. CDR3 in DNA: TGTGCCAGCAGTGCGCGTCCAGCCACCTACAATGAGCAGTTCTTC. It translates to CASSARPATYNEQFF.

The rearrangement joins TRBV3-1 (or the pseudogene TRBV3-2) to TRBJ2-5; 9 bases align to TRBD1. Trimming took 6 bases from V and 4 from J; bases not matched to a gene: 6. There are 14 residues in the CDR3. From germline, CDR1 is LGHDT and CDR2 YNNKEL (reference sequence). This CDR3 reads CASRSGQGRETQYF. The CDR3 nucleotides read TGTGCCAGCAGATCGGGACAGGGACGAGAGACCCAGTACTTC.

The chain's CDR3 is CASSGRTGRLPYNEQFF. The CDR3 DNA follows: TGTGCCAGCAGCGGACGGACAGGGAGGCTTCCTTACAATGAGCAGTTCTTC. This chain links TRBV9 with TRBJ2-1; TRBD1 matches at 8 bases. This CDR3 spans 17 amino acids. Germline V gives CDR1 SGDLS, CDR2 YYNGEE. The junction had 12 bases not matched to a gene; V was cut back by 3 bases and J by 4 bases.